A selection of T cell receptor beta chains follows, all from one sample in a study of T-cell reconstitution after alpha-beta-depleted transplantation in children. From the PCR reads, TCRdb called clonotypes with MiXCR, one entry per CDR3 protein. Here the sample spans some 840,000 distinct CDR3 sequences, roughly 15% being singletons. Sequences were derived from PBMCs, mostly from graft donor cells, sampled 360 days after TCRalphabeta/CD19-depleted stem cell transplant. The source is a male patient between 5 and 17 years old who had a stem cell transplant for acute lymphoblastic leukemia, so the T cells may come from the graft donor. The CDR3 runs from the conserved cysteine through the conserved F or W. Each record gives: CDR3 DNA, CDR3 protein, V gene, CDR3 length, J gene, clone size, D gene. A D gene is named only where the DNA matches it firmly. Part of the rows lack a size; the others show once, few, many or a class for expanded clones.

TGCGCCAGCAGCTTGGTCCCGGGTTCAAGCACAGATACGCAGTATTTT CASSLVPGSSTDTQYF TRBV5-1 16 TRBJ2-3 few .
TGTGCCAGCAGTTTGGGATGGGGCCGCCTGAGCTCCTACAATGAGCAGTTCTTC CASSLGWGRLSSYNEQFF TRBV27 18 TRBJ2-1 many .
TGTGCCAGCAGCCCGAGGGCTAGCGGCCCCCTCTCCTACGAGCAGTACTTC CASSPRASGPLSYEQYF TRBV7-8 17 TRBJ2-7 . TRBD2
TGTGCCAGCTCACCACCTCCCGACAGGGTGGTAGCTTTCTTT CASSPPPDRVVAFF TRBV18 14 TRBJ1-1 . TRBD1
TGTGCCAGCAGTTACTCGACTGCCTTAGAGCAGTTCTTC CASSYSTALEQFF TRBV6-5 13 TRBJ2-1 many .
TGTGCCAGCACCGTATCTCGCGGGAGTAGTCTTGAGCAGTTCTTC CASTVSRGSSLEQFF TRBV6-6 15 TRBJ2-1 . TRBD2
TGTGCCAGCAGTTCGGGACACGGTAATGAAAAACTGTTTTTT CASSSGHGNEKLFF TRBV27 14 TRBJ1-4 many .
TGTGCCAGCAGATCCTACCGGGACACGGTAGTCCACACCATATATTTT CASRSYRDTVVHTIYF TRBV2 16 TRBJ1-3 . .
TGTGCCAGCAGCTTAATTGTTAGCGGGCCCCTCGGCGGCGAGCAGTACTTC CASSLIVSGPLGGEQYF TRBV7-9 17 TRBJ2-7 few TRBD2
TGTGCCAGCAGCTTAGGGACAGAGGTCTACGAGCAGTACTTC CASSLGTEVYEQYF TRBV7-9 14 TRBJ2-7 few .
TGTGCCAGCAGTTACTTAGGGCCTATGGGGCAGTTCTTC CASSYLGPMGQFF TRBV6-5 13 TRBJ2-1 . .
TGTGCCAGCAGGGAGGGAGGACCTACCGGTGAGCAGTTCTTC CASREGGPTGEQFF TRBV6-1 14 TRBJ2-1 few .
TGTGCCAGCAGTGAAGCCCAACTAGCGGGAGTGGGAGATACGCAGTATTTT CASSEAQLAGVGDTQYF TRBV2 17 TRBJ2-3 . TRBD2
TGTGCCAGCAGCTTAGCCTTCAGTCCCGAGCAGTACTTC CASSLAFSPEQYF TRBV11-2 13 TRBJ2-7 few .
TGTGCCAGCCACAGGGTAGGCTCCTACGAGCAGTACTTC CASHRVGSYEQYF TRBV28 13 TRBJ2-7 few .
TGCAGCCTCTGTTTCCCCCCCCCCACTAGCGGGTTAGACAATGAGCAGTTCTTC CSLCFPPPTSGLDNEQFF TRBV29-1 18 TRBJ2-1 . TRBD2
TGTGCCAGCAGTTTCCACAGCACAGATACGCAGTATTTT CASSFHSTDTQYF TRBV12-3/TRBV12-4 13 TRBJ2-3 many .
TGTGCCATCGGCGGGACACCTTGGCGGGAGGATAGCTACAATGAGCAGTTCTTC CAIGGTPWREDSYNEQFF TRBV10-3 18 TRBJ2-1 . TRBD2
TGCGCCAGCAGCCAAGAACCCAGGGTTCGCACAGATACGCAGTATTTT CASSQEPRVRTDTQYF TRBV4-1 16 TRBJ2-3 . .
TGTGCCAGCAGTCGAGACCGGGCCTCTGGAAACACCATATATTTT CASSRDRASGNTIYF TRBV27 15 TRBJ1-3 . .
TGTGCCAGCAGCGCTACAGGTTCTGGGGCCAACGTCCTGACTTTC CASSATGSGANVLTF TRBV11-2 15 TRBJ2-6 . .
TGTGCCAGCAGCTTAGATCCTTTTACTAGCGGGAAATACAATGAGCAGTTCTTC CASSLDPFTSGKYNEQFF TRBV11-2 18 TRBJ2-1 many TRBD2
TGCAGCGTTGCCGGGCAGGGGGTGTCCTATGGCTACACCTTC CSVAGQGVSYGYTF TRBV29-1 14 TRBJ1-2 few TRBD1
TGCAGCGTTAACAAGAGGCGGTATGAGCAGTTCTTC CSVNKRRYEQFF TRBV29-1 12 TRBJ2-1 . .
TGTGCCAGCAGCCGCTCAGTGGGAAGCAATCAGCCCCAGCATTTT CASSRSVGSNQPQHF TRBV3-1 15 TRBJ1-5 few .
TGCGCCAGCAGCTTGGAATTCCTAGCGGGACGGGGTGAGCAGTTCTTC CASSLEFLAGRGEQFF TRBV5-1 16 TRBJ2-1 . TRBD2
TGTGCCAGCACCCGAGCGGGAGGCCCAGAGACCCAGTACTTC CASTRAGGPETQYF TRBV5-5 14 TRBJ2-5 . TRBD2
TGTGCCAGCAGCCCACGCCCTGAGGAGGCAACTTTCTTT CASSPRPEEATFF TRBV7-9 13 TRBJ1-1 . .
TGCGCCAGCAGCTTGGGTGACTATGGCTACACCTTC CASSLGDYGYTF TRBV5-1 12 TRBJ1-2 many .
TGTGCTAGTGGTTTGGTACTAGCGGGAGCCCACAATGAGCAGTTCTTC CASGLVLAGAHNEQFF TRBV12-5 16 TRBJ2-1 . TRBD2
TGTGCCAGCAGCTTCCAGCCCCCCGGAGTCAATGAGCAGTTCTTC CASSFQPPGVNEQFF TRBV13 15 TRBJ2-1 few .
TGTGCCATCAAGGTTCGCACTAGCGGGATTCCGGAGACCCAGTACTTC CAIKVRTSGIPETQYF TRBV10-3 16 TRBJ2-5 . TRBD2
TGTGCCAGCAGTGCCACCGGGACAGGGACCTACGAGCAGTACTTC CASSATGTGTYEQYF TRBV25-1 15 TRBJ2-7 . TRBD1
TGTGCCACCAGCAGAGATCCAATCTCGGTGGAAAAACTGTTTTTT CATSRDPISVEKLFF TRBV15 15 TRBJ1-4 few .